The rows below give T cell receptor beta chains drawn from one sample of a study of human T cells and chemical hapten exposure. TCRdb passed the RACE reads through MiXCR, listing each CDR3 protein once. The sample yields 55,000 to 75,000 distinct CDR3 sequences, approximately 13% seen once. This specimen consisted of whole blood, obtained in connection with sensitization to the hapten diphenylcyclopropenone (DPC). These receptors all come from a man younger than 40 with alopecia areata. Some clones in this sample may be carry-over from other donors' samples. Both conserved end residues are trimmed from each CDR3. The order of the fields is J gene, V gene, CDR3 length, CDR3 protein.

J gene: TRBJ2-7
V gene: TRBV14
CDR3 length: 15
CDR3 protein: ASSQDSRTGRIYEQY

J gene: TRBJ1-1
V gene: TRBV5-1
CDR3 length: 11
CDR3 protein: ASTETGRTEAF

J gene: TRBJ1-5
V gene: TRBV29-1
CDR3 length: 10
CDR3 protein: SVKQGDQPQH

J gene: TRBJ2-2
V gene: TRBV28
CDR3 length: 10
CDR3 protein: ASRRAAGELF

J gene: TRBJ2-2
V gene: TRBV19
CDR3 length: 13
CDR3 protein: ASSIQGGHTGELF

J gene: TRBJ1-5
V gene: TRBV5-5
CDR3 length: 13
CDR3 protein: ASGRGEYSNQPQH

J gene: TRBJ2-7
V gene: TRBV29-1
CDR3 length: 10
CDR3 protein: SVEGTSYEQY

J gene: TRBJ1-1
V gene: TRBV2
CDR3 length: 11
CDR3 protein: ASSQEKNTEAF

J gene: TRBJ2-1
V gene: TRBV19
CDR3 length: 14
CDR3 protein: ASSSARTVLYNEQF

J gene: TRBJ2-3
V gene: TRBV5-1
CDR3 length: 13
CDR3 protein: ASSLAGTGVDTQY

J gene: TRBJ1-5
V gene: TRBV20-1
CDR3 length: 14
CDR3 protein: SASPGTVTSNQPQH

J gene: TRBJ2-3
V gene: TRBV28
CDR3 length: 10
CDR3 protein: ASTSGTDTQY

J gene: TRBJ1-2
V gene: TRBV27
CDR3 length: 11
CDR3 protein: ASSLGQNYGYT

J gene: TRBJ1-5
V gene: TRBV7-8
CDR3 length: 12
CDR3 protein: ASSSTDRNQPKH